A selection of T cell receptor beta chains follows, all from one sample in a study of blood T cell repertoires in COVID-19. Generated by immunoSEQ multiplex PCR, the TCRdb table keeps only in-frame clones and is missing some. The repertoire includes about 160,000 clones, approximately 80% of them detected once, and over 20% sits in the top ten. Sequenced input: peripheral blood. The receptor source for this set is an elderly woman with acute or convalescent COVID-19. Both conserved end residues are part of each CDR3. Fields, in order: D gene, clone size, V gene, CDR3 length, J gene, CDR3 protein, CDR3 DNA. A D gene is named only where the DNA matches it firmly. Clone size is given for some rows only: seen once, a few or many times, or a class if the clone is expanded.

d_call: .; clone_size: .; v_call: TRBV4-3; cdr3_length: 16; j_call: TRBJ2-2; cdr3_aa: CASSQGWTVGTGELFF; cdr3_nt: TGCGCCAGCAGCCAAGGGTGGACAGTTGGGACCGGGGAGCTGTTTTTT
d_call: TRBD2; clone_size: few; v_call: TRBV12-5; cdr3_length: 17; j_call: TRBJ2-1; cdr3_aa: CASGLAGGAGAYNEQFF; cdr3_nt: TGTGCTAGTGGTTTGGCGGGCGGAGCGGGAGCCTACAATGAGCAGTTCTTC
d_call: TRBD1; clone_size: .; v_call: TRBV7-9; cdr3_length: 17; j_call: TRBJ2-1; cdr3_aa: CASSFLRPDRGQNEQFF; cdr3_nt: TGTGCCAGCAGCTTTTTACGGCCAGACAGGGGGCAAAATGAGCAGTTCTTC
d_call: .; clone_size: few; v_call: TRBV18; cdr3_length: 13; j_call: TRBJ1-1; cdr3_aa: CASFTGGNTEAFF; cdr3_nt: TGTGCCAGCTTCACGGGGGGGAACACTGAAGCTTTCTTT
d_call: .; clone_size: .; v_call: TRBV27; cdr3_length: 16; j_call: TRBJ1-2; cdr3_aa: CASSQTLPPGIYGYTF; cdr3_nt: TGTGCCAGCAGTCAAACACTCCCCCCGGGGATTTATGGCTACACCTTC
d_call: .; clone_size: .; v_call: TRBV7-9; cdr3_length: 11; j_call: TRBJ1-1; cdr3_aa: CAGAGNTEAFF; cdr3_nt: TGTGCCGGTGCGGGAAACACTGAAGCTTTCTTT
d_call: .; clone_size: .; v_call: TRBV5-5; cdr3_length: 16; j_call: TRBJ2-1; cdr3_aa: CASSLEGGLYYNEQFF; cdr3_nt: TGTGCCAGCAGCTTGGAAGGAGGACTGTACTACAATGAGCAGTTCTTC
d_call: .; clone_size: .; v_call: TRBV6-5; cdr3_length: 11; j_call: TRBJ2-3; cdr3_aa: CASSTRSRQYF; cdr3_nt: TGTGCCAGCAGTACTCGTTCCCGGCAGTATTTT
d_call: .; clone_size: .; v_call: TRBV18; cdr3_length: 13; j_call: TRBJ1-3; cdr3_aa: CASSQEAGNTIYF; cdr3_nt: TGTGCCAGCTCCCAGGAAGCTGGAAACACCATATATTTT
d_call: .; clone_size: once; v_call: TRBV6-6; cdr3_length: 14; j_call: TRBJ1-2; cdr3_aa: CASSSSGGDYGYTF; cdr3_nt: TGTGCCAGCAGTTCATCCGGAGGGGACTATGGCTACACCTTC
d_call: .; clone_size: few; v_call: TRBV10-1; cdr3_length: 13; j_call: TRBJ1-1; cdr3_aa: CASSEQGYTEAFF; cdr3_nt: TGCGCCAGCAGTGAACAGGGATACACTGAAGCTTTCTTT
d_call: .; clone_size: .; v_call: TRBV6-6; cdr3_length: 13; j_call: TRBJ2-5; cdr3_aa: CASSYQGFETQYF; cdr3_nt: TGTGCCAGCAGTTATCAGGGGTTCGAGACCCAGTACTTC
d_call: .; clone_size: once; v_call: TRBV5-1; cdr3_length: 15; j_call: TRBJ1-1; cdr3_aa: CASSLGHSGPGEAFF; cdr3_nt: TGCGCCAGCAGCTTGGGGCACAGTGGACCGGGGGAAGCTTTCTTT
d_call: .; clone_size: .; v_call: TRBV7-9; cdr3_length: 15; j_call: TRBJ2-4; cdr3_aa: CASSQPGLSRYIQYF; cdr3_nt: TGTGCCAGCAGCCAGCCGGGACTCTCTAGGTACATTCAGTACTTC
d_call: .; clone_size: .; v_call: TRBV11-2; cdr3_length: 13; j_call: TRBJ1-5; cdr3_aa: CASSLDRSGPQHF; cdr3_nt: TGTGCCAGCAGCTTAGATCGCTCCGGGCCCCAGCATTTT
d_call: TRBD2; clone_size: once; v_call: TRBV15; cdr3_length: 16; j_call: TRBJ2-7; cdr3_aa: CATSRVRGVGSYEQYF; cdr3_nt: TGTGCCACCAGCAGAGTCCGGGGGGTCGGCTCCTACGAGCAGTACTTC
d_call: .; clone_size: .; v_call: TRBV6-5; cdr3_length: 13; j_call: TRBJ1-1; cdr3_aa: CASSRNPEIVAFF; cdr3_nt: TGTGCCAGCAGCCGAAACCCAGAAATTGTAGCTTTCTTT
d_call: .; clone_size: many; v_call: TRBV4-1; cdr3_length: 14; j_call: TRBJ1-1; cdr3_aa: CASSQIGENTEAFF; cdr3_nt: TGCGCCAGCAGCCAAATAGGGGAGAACACTGAAGCTTTCTTT
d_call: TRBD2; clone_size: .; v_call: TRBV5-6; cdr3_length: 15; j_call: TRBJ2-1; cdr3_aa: CASSTGLAGGPEQFF; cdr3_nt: TGTGCCAGCAGCACCGGACTAGCGGGAGGGCCCGAGCAGTTCTTC
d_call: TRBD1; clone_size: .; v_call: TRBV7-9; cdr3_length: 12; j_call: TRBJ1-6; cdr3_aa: CASSRQGSPLHF; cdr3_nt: TGTGCCAGCAGCCGACAGGGAAGTCCCCTCCACTTT
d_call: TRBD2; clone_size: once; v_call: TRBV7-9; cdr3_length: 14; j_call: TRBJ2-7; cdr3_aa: CASSLTGRAAEQYF; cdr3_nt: TGTGCCAGCAGCTTAACCGGGAGGGCCGCCGAGCAGTACTTC
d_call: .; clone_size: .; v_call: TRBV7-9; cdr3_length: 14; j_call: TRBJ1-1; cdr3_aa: CASSSDRLITEAFF; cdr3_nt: TGTGCCAGCAGCTCCGACAGGTTAATAACTGAAGCTTTCTTT
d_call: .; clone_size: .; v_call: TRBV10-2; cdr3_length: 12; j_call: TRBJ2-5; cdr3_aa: CASKLRGETQYF; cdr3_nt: TGCGCCAGCAAACTACGCGGAGAGACCCAGTACTTC
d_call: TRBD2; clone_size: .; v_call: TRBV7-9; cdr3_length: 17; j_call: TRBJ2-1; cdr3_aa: CASSFLAGVGSYNEQFF; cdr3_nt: TGTGCCAGCAGCTTCCTAGCGGGAGTAGGGTCCTACAATGAGCAGTTCTTC
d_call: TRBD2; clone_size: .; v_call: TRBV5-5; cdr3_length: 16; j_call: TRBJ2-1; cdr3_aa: CASSLASGISYNEQFF; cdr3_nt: TGTGCCAGCAGCTTGGCTAGCGGGATCTCCTACAATGAGCAGTTCTTC
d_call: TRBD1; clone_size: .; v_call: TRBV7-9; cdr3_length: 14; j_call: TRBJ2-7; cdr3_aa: CASSSRQGGDEQYF; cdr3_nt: TGTGCCAGCAGCTCTAGACAGGGTGGCGACGAGCAGTACTTC
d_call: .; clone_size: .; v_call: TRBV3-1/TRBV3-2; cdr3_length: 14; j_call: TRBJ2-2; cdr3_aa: CASKFQGNTGELFF; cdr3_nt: TGTGCCAGCAAGTTTCAGGGGAACACCGGGGAGCTGTTTTTT
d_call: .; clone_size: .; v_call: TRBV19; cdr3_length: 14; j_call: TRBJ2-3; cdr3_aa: CASSILHLTDTQYF; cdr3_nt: TGTGCCAGTAGTATTCTCCACTTGACAGATACGCAGTATTTT
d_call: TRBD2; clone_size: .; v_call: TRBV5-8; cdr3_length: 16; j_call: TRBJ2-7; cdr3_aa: CASSLWLAGVGGEQYF; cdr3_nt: TGTGCCAGCAGCTTGTGGCTAGCGGGAGTCGGAGGGGAGCAGTACTTC
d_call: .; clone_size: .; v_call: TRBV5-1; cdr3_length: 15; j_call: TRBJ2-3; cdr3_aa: CASSLVAASTDTQYF; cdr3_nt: TGCGCCAGCAGCTTGGTTGCGGCTAGCACAGATACGCAGTATTTT
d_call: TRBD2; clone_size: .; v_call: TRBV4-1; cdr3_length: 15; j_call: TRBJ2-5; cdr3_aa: CASSPGAGVVETQYF; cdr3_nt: TGCGCCAGCAGCCCTGGCGCGGGAGTAGTGGAGACCCAGTACTTC
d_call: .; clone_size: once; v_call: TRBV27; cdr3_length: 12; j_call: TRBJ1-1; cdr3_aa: CASSFIQGEAFF; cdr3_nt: TGTGCCAGCAGTTTTATCCAGGGCGAAGCTTTCTTT
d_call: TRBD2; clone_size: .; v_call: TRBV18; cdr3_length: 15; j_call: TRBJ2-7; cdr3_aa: CASSPLAGATYEQYF; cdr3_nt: TGTGCCAGCTCACCCTTAGCGGGAGCAACATACGAGCAGTACTTC
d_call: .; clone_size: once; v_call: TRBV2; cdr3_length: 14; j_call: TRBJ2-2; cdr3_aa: CASGTEMNTGELFF; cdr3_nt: TGTGCCAGCGGTACAGAGATGAACACCGGGGAGCTGTTTTTT